This entry concerns a single T cell receptor (beta chain). This sample is drawn from a study of blood T cell repertoires in COVID-19. Study summary: Whether acute or convalescent, the COVID-19 samples came from the United States, Italy and Spain.

Authors' methods: Estimation of nucleated cell counts relied on the amplification of reference gene primers. The table came from immunoSEQ multiplex PCR; TCRdb's copy has only in-frame clones and leaves some out. From that table come the V and J calls and clone size; the DNA was used to work out D and trimming. Seen here are about 63,000 clones, 87% observed once, and the top ten hold roughly 5.6%. Trimming cost V 1 base and J 3 bases; bases outside gene matches: 4. Per the germline V gene, CDR1 is SGHRS and CDR2 is YFSETQ. The CDR3 is 15 amino acids. The sample was peripheral blood. This chain joins TRBV5-1 and TRBJ1-5; 7 nucleotides line up with TRBD1. This TCR was sampled from a man aged 45-65 years with active COVID-19. The CDR3 sequence: CASSLTGEYNQPQHF. The CDR3 DNA reads as TGCGCCAGCAGCTTGACAGGGGAGTACAATCAGCCCCAGCATTTT. The full variable domain, completed using reference TRBV5-1 and TRBJ1-5, is KAGVTQTPRYLIKTRGQQVTLSCSPISGHRSVSWYQQTPGQGLQFLFEYFSETQRNKGNFPGRFSGRQFSNSRSEMNVSTLELGDSALYLCASSLTGEYNQPQHFGDGTRLSIL.